The 23 T cell receptor beta chains presented below share a single source sample, sequenced in a study of T cells of healthy individuals. In TCRdb, the 5' RACE reads were re-called with MiXCR into one record per CDR3 protein. The sample includes more than 60,000 distinct CDR3 sequences, around 15% of them seen just once. These receptors came from a human donor in good health.

This clonotype was seen more than once but under ten times. This rearrangement joins TRBV7-3 to TRBJ2-6, with D unresolved. The CDR3 length is 15 residues. The V gene's germline CDR1 is SGHTA and CDR2 FQGTGA. Trimming cost V 4 bases and J 3 bases, with 10 bases left between them. For the CDR3, the DNA is TGTGCCAGCAGCTATGCGGCATTTGGGGCCAACGTCCTGACTTTC. The encoded protein is CASSYAAFGANVLTF. Complete variable domain (other parts from reference TRBV7-3 and TRBJ2-6): GAGVSQTPSNKVTEKGKYVELRCDPISGHTALYWYRQSLGQGPEFLIYFQGTGAADDSGLPNDRFFAVRPEGSVSTLKIQRTERGDSAVYLCASSYAAFGANVLTFGAGSRLTVL.

This clonotype was seen repeatedly, ten times or more. The V call is TRBV7-7, the J call TRBJ2-1; D perhaps matches TRBD1 (5 bases). There are 13 residues in the CDR3. Deletions cut 4 bases from V and 5 bases from J, with 9 bases between. CDR1 and CDR2 (germline): SSHAT, FNYEAQ (reference sequence). The CDR3 reads CASSYSRDNEQFF. The CDR3 nucleotides read TGTGCCAGCAGCTATTCCAGGGACAATGAGCAGTTCTTC.

This clonotype showed up many times. This rearrangement joins TRBV27 to TRBJ2-1, with a weak D call TRBD1 (6 bases). The V end lost 6 bases, the J end lost 7 bases, and 16 bases lay between the germline ends. Germline V lookup: CDR1 MNHEY, CDR2 SMNVEV (reference sequence). The CDR3 has 14 residues. The CDR3 spells CASSPTRTVNEQFF. CDR3 DNA: TGTGCCAGCAGCCCAACCAGGACAGTAAATGAGCAGTTCTTC.

This clonotype was recorded a few times. The chain uses TRBV3-1 and TRBJ2-4; TRBD2 matches at 7 bases. V lost 0 bases to trimming and J lost 7 bases; unmatched junction nucleotides: 6. CDR1 is LGHDT, CDR2 YNNKEL, per germline (reference sequence). The CDR3 is 15 residues long. The CDR3 DNA is TGTGCCAGCAGCCAAGATGGGGACTACAGGAACATTCAGTACTTC. Its translation: CASSQDGDYRNIQYF.

This clonotype was found many times. The chain employs TRBV13 and TRBJ1-1, with a weak D call TRBD1 (5 bases). Germline V gene data show CDR1 as PRHDT and CDR2 as FYEKMQ (reference sequence). The CDR3 is 16 residues long. Trimming took 8 bases from V and 1 from J, leaving 20 bases between them. In nucleotides, the CDR3 is TGTGCCAGCCAGACAGAAAATAGGATGAAGAACACTGAAGCTTTCTTT. This codes for CASQTENRMKNTEAFF.

J is TRBJ2-1 and V is TRBV27, with D possibly being TRBD2 (7 bases). With 7 bases removed from V and 8 bases from J, the gap between germline ends came to 21 bases. This CDR3 is 15 amino acids long. The germline CDR1 and CDR2 sequences are MNHEY and SMNVEV (reference sequence). CDR3 residues: CASTTAGGLVDEQFF. CDR3 in DNA: TGTGCCAGCACCACGGCCGGGGGGCTGGTCGATGAGCAGTTCTTC.

The sample holds many counts of this clonotype. The chain carries TRBV12-3 or TRBV12-4 and TRBJ2-1; unclear D gene. The CDR3 extends over 13 amino acids. V shed 6 bases and J shed 12 bases, with 18 bases lying between them. CDR3 coding DNA: TGTGCCAGCAGCCCGCCGGGTCTTGTTGGGCAGTTCTTC. This sequence encodes CASSPPGLVGQFF.

Ten or more counts support this clonotype. The V gene is TRBV18, the J gene TRBJ2-7, with no clear D. The CDR3 is 15 amino acids. V lost 0 bases and J 2 bases, leaving 11 bases between the germline ends. Germline CDR1 and CDR2: KGHSH and LQKENI. In DNA, the CDR3 is TGTGCCAGCTCACCACCCCGGAAAGGACCCTACGAGCAGTACTTC. Translating it yields CASSPPRKGPYEQYF.

This rearrangement joins TRBV4-1 to TRBJ2-3, with 10 nucleotides matching TRBD1. There are 17 residues in the CDR3. V lost 0 bases and J lost 5; bases outside the gene matches: 8. CDR1 is MGHRA and CDR2 is YSYEKL in the germline V gene. For the CDR3, the DNA is TGCGCCAGCAGCCAAGAGACGACAGGGGGCTCGGGAGATACGCAGTATTTT. Translating it yields CASSQETTGGSGDTQYF.

This clonotype showed up many times. V usage is TRBV5-1 and J usage is TRBJ2-7, with D perhaps matching TRBD1 or TRBD2 (5 bases each). The CDR3 totals 14 residues. Germline CDR1 reads SGHRS; CDR2 reads YFSETQ. V lost 2 bases and J 2 bases, leaving 11 bases between the germline ends. CDR3 sequence reads: CASSFRDGPYEQYF. In DNA form, the CDR3 reads TGCGCCAGCAGCTTCCGGGACGGGCCCTACGAGCAGTACTTC. Using reference TRBV5-1 and TRBJ2-7 for the parts outside the CDR3, the full variable domain is KAGVTQTPRYLIKTRGQQVTLSCSPISGHRSVSWYQQTPGQGLQFLFEYFSETQRNKGNFPGRFSGRQFSNSRSEMNVSTLELGDSALYLCASSFRDGPYEQYFGPGTRLTVT.

Points on this clonotype: A much larger clone lies a single base off, so this may be a read error. The chain links TRBV28 to TRBJ2-5; D not resolved. CDR3 length: 10 amino acids. Germline-derived CDR1 and CDR2 are MDHEN and SYDVKM. The DNA for the CDR3 is TGTGTCAGCATCGGGGAGACCCAGTACTTC. Its protein is CVSIGETQYF.

This clonotype was seen a handful of times. This sequence joins TRBV25-1 and TRBJ2-7; weak D call: TRBD1 (6 bases). CDR3 length equals 14 residues. The V and J ends lost 6 bases and 4 bases respectively, with 16 bases between them. Germline V CDR1 and CDR2: MGHDK, SYGVNS. The CDR3 DNA reads as TGTGCCAGCAGCCTATCAGGGGCTCCTTACGAGCAGTACTTC. Protein product: CASSLSGAPYEQYF.

J is TRBJ2-5 and V is TRBV12-3 or TRBV12-4; 7 nucleotides agree with TRBD2. There are 14 residues in the CDR3. V lost 3 bases and J lost 4; bases outside the gene matches: 5. The CDR3 bases are TGTGCCAGCAGTTTGGCGGCGGGGGTAGAGACCCAGTACTTC. The encoded protein is CASSLAAGVETQYF.

V is TRBV5-1 and J is TRBJ2-3, with TRBD2 identical over 12 bases. The junction had 4 bases not matched to a gene; V was cut back by 0 bases and J by 2 bases. The CDR3 has 17 residues. Germline V lookup: CDR1 SGHRS, CDR2 YFSETQ. This CDR3 reads CASSLARTSGTTDTQYF. The DNA for the CDR3 is TGCGCCAGCAGCTTGGCCCGGACTAGCGGGACCACAGATACGCAGTATTTT.

This clonotype appeared many times. V usage is TRBV7-9 and J usage is TRBJ2-3, with D unresolved. CDR3 size: 13 residues. V lost 2 bases and J lost 0, with 3 bases in between. CDR1 is SEHNR and CDR2 is FQNEAQ in the germline V gene (reference sequence). This chain's CDR3 is CASSLLSTDTQYF. The CDR3 DNA follows: TGTGCCAGCAGCTTACTAAGCACAGATACGCAGTATTTT.

The chain has TRBV6-5 and TRBJ1-5; no clear D. This CDR3 contains 16 residues. Germline loops: CDR1 MNHEY, CDR2 SVGAGI. Trimming removed 2 bases at V and 0 bases at J, with 11 bases between. CDR3 nucleotides: TGTGCCAGCAGTTACCGGAGGGTCGATAGCAATCAGCCCCAGCATTTT. Translating gives CASSYRRVDSNQPQHF.

Ten or more counts support this clonotype. The CDR3 nucleotides are TGTGCCAGCAGCCTACAGGGGACTAGCACAGATACGCAGTATTTT. Translation: CASSLQGTSTDTQYF. The chain uses TRBV7-2 and TRBJ2-3; possibly TRBD1 for D (7 bases). Germline CDR1 SGHTA, CDR2 FQGNSA. The CDR3 covers 15 residues. The V end was cut by 5 bases, the J end by 0 bases, with 12 bases between. The full variable domain, completed using reference TRBV7-2 and TRBJ2-3, is GAGVSQSPSNKVTEKGKDVELRCDPISGHTALYWYRQSLGQGLEFLIYFQGNSAPDKSGLPSDRFSAERTGGSVSTLTIQRTQQEDSAVYLCASSLQGTSTDTQYFGPGTRLTVL.

In this sample, this clonotype turned up many times. The CDR3 spells CASSGGQGAADTQYF. The CDR3 bases are TGTGCCAGCAGTGGGGGACAGGGGGCTGCAGATACGCAGTATTTT. The chain is built from TRBV2 and TRBJ2-3; 12 bases are a match to TRBD1. This CDR3 contains 15 residues. Germline V lookup: CDR1 SNHLY, CDR2 FYNNEI. V lost 4 bases and J lost 4; bases outside the gene matches: 3.

The sample holds many counts of this clonotype. This chain links TRBV4-2 with TRBJ2-7; 8 bases map to TRBD1. CDR1 and CDR2 (germline): LGHNA, YNFKEQ. The trim removed 0 bases at V and 3 bases at J, leaving 7 bases unmatched. This CDR3 has 16 residues. CDR3 protein: CASSQDGQGGVYEQYF. CDR3 nucleotides: TGTGCCAGCAGCCAAGACGGACAGGGCGGTGTCTACGAGCAGTACTTC.

The chain joins TRBV10-3 to TRBJ1-3; maybe TRBD1 (5 bases). V was trimmed by 10 bases and J by 0 bases, leaving 13 bases between them. The CDR3 totals 14 residues. The germline gives CDR1 ENHRY, CDR2 SYGVKD. CDR3 coding DNA: TGTGCCACAACCGCGGACATCTCTGGAAACACCATATATTTT. Its protein product is CATTADISGNTIYF.

This clonotype has ten or more counts. This chain connects TRBV29-1 to TRBJ2-3; D is unclear. This CDR3 comprises 14 residues. Germline lookup yields CDR1 SQVTM and CDR2 ANQGSEA. Trimming removed 4 bases at V and 2 bases at J, with 13 bases between. Written as DNA, the CDR3 is TGCAGCGTTGCGATGCGATTAAACACAGATACGCAGTATTTT. Protein: CSVAMRLNTDTQYF.

V usage is TRBV7-3 and J usage is TRBJ2-6, with D tentatively TRBD1 (6 bases). The V gene lost 5 bases and the J gene lost 2 bases, with 13 bases spanning the gap. CDR1 SGHTA and CDR2 FQGTGA come from the germline V gene. The CDR3 consists of 16 residues. The CDR3 DNA follows: TGTGCCAGCAGCCGAGTTACAGGGCCTGGGGCCAACGTCCTGACTTTC. This translates into CASSRVTGPGANVLTF. Full variable domain (rest looked up from reference TRBV7-3 and TRBJ2-6): GAGVSQTPSNKVTEKGKYVELRCDPISGHTALYWYRQSLGQGPEFLIYFQGTGAADDSGLPNDRFFAVRPEGSVSTLKIQRTERGDSAVYLCASSRVTGPGANVLTFGAGSRLTVL.

This rearrangement joins TRBV18 to TRBJ1-2; D not resolved. Deletions cut 1 base from V and 6 bases from J, with 18 bases between. This CDR3 comprises 16 residues. Germline values: CDR1 KGHSH, CDR2 LQKENI. CDR3 DNA: TGTGCCAGCTCACCACGCCTAGTGGACGGGTGCAATGGCTACACCTTC. Protein sequence: CASSPRLVDGCNGYTF.